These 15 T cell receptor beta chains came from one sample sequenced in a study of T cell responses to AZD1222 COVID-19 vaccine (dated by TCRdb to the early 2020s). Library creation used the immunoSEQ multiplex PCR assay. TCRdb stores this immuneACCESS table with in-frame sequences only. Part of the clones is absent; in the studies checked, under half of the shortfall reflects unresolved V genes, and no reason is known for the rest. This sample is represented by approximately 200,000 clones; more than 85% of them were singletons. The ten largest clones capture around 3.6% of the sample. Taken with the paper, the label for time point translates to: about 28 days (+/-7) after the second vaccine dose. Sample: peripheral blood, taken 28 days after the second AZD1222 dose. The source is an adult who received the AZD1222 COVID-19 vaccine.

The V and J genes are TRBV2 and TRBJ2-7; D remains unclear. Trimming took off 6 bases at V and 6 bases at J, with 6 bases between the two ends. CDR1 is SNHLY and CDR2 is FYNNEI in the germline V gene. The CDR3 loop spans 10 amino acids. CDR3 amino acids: CASSRVEQYF. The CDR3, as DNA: TGTGCCAGCAGCCGGGTCGAGCAGTACTTC.

The CDR3: CASSLSQLAGSFTTGELFF. The CDR3 nucleotides are TGTGCCAGCAGCTTATCTCAACTAGCGGGTTCGTTCACCACCGGGGAGCTGTTTTTT. The chain employs TRBV7-9 and TRBJ2-2; 9 bases align to TRBD2. Unmatched junction bases numbered 14, after V lost 2 bases and J lost 4 bases. The V gene's germline CDR1 is SEHNR and CDR2 FQNEAQ (reference sequence). The CDR3 runs 19 residues.

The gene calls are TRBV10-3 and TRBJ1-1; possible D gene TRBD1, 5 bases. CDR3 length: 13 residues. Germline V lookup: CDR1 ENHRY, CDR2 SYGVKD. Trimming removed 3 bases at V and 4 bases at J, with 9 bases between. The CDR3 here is CAISELRGTEAFF. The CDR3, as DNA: TGTGCCATCAGTGAACTTAGGGGCACTGAAGCTTTCTTT.

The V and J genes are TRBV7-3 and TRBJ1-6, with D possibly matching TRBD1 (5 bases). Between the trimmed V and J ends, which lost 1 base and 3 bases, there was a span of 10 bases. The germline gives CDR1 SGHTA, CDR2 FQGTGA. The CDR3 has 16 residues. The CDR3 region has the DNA TGTGCCAGCAGCTTAATCGGGACGCGCTATAATTCACCCCTCCACTTT. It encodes CASSLIGTRYNSPLHF.

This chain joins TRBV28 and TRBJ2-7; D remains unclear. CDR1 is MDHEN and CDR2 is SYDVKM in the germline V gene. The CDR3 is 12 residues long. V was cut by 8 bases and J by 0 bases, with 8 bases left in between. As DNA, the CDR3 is TGTGCCAGCCGCGGAGTCTCCTACGAGCAGTACTTC. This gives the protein CASRGVSYEQYF. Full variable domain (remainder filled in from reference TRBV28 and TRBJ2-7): DVKVTQSSRYLVKRTGEKVFLECVQDMDHENMFWYRQDPGLGLRLIYFSYDVKMKEKGDIPEGYSVSREKKERFSLILESASTNQTSMYLCASRGVSYEQYFGPGTRLTVT.

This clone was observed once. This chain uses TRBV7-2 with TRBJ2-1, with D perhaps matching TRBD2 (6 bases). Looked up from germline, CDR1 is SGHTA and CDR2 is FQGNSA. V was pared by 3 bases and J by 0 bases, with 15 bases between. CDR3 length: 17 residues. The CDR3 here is CASSFPIADPSYNEQFF. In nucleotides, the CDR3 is TGTGCCAGCAGCTTCCCAATAGCGGACCCCTCCTACAATGAGCAGTTCTTC.

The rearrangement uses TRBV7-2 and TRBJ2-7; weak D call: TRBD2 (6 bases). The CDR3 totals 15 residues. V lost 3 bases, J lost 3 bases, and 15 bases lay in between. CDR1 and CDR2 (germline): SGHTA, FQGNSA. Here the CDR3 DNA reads TGTGCCAGCAGCTTTGGCCCTAGCGCCCGCTACGAGCAGTACTTC. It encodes CASSFGPSARYEQYF. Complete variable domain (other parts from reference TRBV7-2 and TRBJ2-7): GAGVSQSPSNKVTEKGKDVELRCDPISGHTALYWYRQSLGQGLEFLIYFQGNSAPDKSGLPSDRFSAERTGGSVSTLTIQRTQQEDSAVYLCASSFGPSARYEQYFGPGTRLTVT.

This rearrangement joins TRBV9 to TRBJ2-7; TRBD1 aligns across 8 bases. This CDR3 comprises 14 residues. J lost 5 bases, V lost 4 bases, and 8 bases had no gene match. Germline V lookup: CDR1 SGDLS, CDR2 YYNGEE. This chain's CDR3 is CASSPRQGSHEQYF. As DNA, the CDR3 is TGTGCCAGCAGCCCCCGACAGGGGAGCCACGAGCAGTACTTC.

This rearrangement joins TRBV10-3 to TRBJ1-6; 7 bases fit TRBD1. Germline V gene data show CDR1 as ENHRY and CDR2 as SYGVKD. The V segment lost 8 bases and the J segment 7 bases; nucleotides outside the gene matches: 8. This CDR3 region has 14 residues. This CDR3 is CAIRSGQINSPLHF. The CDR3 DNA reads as TGTGCCATCCGCTCGGGACAGATCAATTCACCCCTCCACTTT.

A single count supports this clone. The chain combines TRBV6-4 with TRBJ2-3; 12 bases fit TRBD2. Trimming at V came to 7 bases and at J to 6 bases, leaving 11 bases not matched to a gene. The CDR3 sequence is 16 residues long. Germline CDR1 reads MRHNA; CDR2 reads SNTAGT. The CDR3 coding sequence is TGTGCCAGCAACGTGACTAGCGGGAGCGTCGTGGATACGCAGTATTTT. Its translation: CASNVTSGSVVDTQYF.

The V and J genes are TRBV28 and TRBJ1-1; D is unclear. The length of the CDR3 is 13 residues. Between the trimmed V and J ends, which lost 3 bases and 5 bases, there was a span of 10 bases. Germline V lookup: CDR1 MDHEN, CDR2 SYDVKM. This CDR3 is CASSLSGQTEAFF. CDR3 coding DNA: TGTGCCAGCAGTTTGTCCGGGCAGACTGAAGCTTTCTTT.

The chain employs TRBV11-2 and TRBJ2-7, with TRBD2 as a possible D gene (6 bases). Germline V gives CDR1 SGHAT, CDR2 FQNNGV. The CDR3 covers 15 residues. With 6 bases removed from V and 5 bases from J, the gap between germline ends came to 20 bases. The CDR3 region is CASRWTGTAGHEQYF. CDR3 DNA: TGTGCCAGCAGATGGACCGGGACTGCTGGCCACGAGCAGTACTTC.

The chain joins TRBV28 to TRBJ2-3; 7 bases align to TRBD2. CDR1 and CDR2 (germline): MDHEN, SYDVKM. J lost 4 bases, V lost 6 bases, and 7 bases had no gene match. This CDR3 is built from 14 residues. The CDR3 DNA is TGTGCCAGCAGGAAAGGCGGGAGTGCAGATACGCAGTATTTT. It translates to CASRKGGSADTQYF. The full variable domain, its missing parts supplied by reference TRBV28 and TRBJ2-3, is DVKVTQSSRYLVKRTGEKVFLECVQDMDHENMFWYRQDPGLGLRLIYFSYDVKMKEKGDIPEGYSVSREKKERFSLILESASTNQTSMYLCASRKGGSADTQYFGPGTRLTVL.

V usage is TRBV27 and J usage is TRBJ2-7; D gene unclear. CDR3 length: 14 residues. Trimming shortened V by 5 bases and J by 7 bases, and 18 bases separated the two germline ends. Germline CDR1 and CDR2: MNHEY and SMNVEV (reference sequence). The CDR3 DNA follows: TGTGCCAGCAGTCCCCTGAACCGGATATCGGAGCAGTACTTC. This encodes CASSPLNRISEQYF.

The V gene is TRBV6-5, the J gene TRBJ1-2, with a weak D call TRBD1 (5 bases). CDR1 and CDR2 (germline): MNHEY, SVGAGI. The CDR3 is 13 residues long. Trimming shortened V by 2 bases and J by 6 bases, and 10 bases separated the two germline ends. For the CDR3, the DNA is TGTGCCAGCAGTTACGGGCCAGGGAATGGCTACACCTTC. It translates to CASSYGPGNGYTF.